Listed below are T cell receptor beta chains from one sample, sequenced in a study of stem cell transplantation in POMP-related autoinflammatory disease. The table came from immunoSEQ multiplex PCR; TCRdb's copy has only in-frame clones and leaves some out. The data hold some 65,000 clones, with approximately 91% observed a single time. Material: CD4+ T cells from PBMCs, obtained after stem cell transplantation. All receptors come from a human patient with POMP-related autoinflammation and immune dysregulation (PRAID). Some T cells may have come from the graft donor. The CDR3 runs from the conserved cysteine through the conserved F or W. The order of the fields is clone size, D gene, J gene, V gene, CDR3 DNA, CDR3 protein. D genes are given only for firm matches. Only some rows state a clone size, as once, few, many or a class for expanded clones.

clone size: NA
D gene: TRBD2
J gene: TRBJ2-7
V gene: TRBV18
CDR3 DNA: TGTGCCAGCTCACCCACTAGCGGGAGGCCCTACGAGCAGTACTTC
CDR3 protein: CASSPTSGRPYEQYF

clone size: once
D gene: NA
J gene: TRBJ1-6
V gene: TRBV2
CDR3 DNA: TGTGCCAGCAAGGCGGGGTATAGCTCCTATAATTCACCCCTCCACTTT
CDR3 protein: CASKAGYSSYNSPLHF

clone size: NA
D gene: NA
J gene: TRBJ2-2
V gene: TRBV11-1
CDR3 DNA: TGTGCCAGCAGCTTCGGGGTGTCCGGGGAGCTGTTTTTT
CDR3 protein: CASSFGVSGELFF

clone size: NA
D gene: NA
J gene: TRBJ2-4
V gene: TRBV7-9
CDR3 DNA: TGTGCCAGCAGCCCCGGCGGTCTGTCGGACTTC
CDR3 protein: CASSPGGLSDF

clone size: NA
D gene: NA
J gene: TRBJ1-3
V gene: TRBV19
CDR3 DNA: TGTGCCAGTAGGCCCGGCGGAAGCTCTGGAAACACCATATATTTT
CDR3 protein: CASRPGGSSGNTIYF

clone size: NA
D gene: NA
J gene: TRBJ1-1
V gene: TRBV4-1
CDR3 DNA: TGCGCCAGCAGCCCCCCTGGGGCGGTCACTGAAGCTTTCTTT
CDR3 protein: CASSPPGAVTEAFF

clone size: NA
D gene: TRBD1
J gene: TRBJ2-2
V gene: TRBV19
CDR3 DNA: TGTGCCAGTAGCAACCGGGACAGGGTATTAAAGGCCGGGGAGCTGTTTTTT
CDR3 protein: CASSNRDRVLKAGELFF

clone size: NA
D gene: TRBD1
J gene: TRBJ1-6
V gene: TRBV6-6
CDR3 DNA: TGTGCCAGCACCCGCGGGACAGCCAATTCACCCCTCCACTTT
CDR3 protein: CASTRGTANSPLHF

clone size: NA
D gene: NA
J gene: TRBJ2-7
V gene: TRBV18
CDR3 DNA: TGTGCCAGCTCACCAGAGGGACGGACTAACTACGAGCAGTACTTC
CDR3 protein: CASSPEGRTNYEQYF

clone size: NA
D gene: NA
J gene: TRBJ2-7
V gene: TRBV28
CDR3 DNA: TGTGCCAGCAGTCCCGGACTATTCCACGAGCAGTACTTC
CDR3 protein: CASSPGLFHEQYF

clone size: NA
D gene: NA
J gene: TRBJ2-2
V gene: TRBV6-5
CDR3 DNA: TGTGCCAGCAGTCAGTGGGGTTCCGGGGAGCTGTTTTTT
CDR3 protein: CASSQWGSGELFF

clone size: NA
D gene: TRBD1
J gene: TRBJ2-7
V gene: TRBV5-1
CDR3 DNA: TGCGCCAGCAGCTTGGTCACCGGGACAGGCGAGCAGTACTTC
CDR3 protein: CASSLVTGTGEQYF

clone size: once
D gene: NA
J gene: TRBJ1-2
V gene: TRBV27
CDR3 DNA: TGTGCCAGCAGTCACGGCCCCTATGATGGCTACACCTTC
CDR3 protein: CASSHGPYDGYTF

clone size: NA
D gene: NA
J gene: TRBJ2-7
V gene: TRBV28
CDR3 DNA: TGTGCCAGCATCCCCAGGGGGAGGGGCACTGACGAGCAGTACTTC
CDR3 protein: CASIPRGRGTDEQYF

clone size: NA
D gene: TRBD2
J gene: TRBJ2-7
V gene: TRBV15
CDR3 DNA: TGTGCCACCAGCAGAGTCCGACTAGCGGGTAACTCCTACGAGCAGTACTTC
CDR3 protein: CATSRVRLAGNSYEQYF

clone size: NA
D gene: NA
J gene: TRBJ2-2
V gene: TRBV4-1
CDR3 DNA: TGCGCCAGCAGCCCTTCAGCCACCGGGGAGCTGTTTTTT
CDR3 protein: CASSPSATGELFF

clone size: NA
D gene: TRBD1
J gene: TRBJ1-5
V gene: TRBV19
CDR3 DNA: TGTGCCAGTAGTTACAGACAGGGGGACAATCAGCCCCAGCATTTT
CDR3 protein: CASSYRQGDNQPQHF

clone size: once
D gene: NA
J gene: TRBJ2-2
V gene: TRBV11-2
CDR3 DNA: TGTGCCAGCAGCCGATGGCAAGGATCCGGGGAGCTGTTTTTT
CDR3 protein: CASSRWQGSGELFF

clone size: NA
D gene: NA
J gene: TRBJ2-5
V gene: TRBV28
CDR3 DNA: TGTGCCAGCAGTTTGACAGGCCTCCAAGAGACCCAGTACTTC
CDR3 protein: CASSLTGLQETQYF

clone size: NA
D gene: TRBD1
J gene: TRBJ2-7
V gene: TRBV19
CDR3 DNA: TGTGCCAGTAGTATTCGAACAGGGGGCGGCTCCTACGAGCAGTACTTC
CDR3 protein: CASSIRTGGGSYEQYF

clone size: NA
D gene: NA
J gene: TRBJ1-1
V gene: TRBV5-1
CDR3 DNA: TGCGCCAGCAGCTTCACCCCTTTGCCATCCCCACTGAACACTGAAGCTTTCTTT
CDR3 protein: CASSFTPLPSPLNTEAFF

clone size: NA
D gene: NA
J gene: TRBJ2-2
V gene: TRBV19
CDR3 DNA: TGTGCCAGTATGGCCCCGGGGAGGGAGCTGTTTTTT
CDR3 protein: CASMAPGRELFF

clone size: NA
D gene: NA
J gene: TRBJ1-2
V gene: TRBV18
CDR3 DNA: TGTGCCAGCTCACCAACAGGAAACTATGGCTACACCTTC
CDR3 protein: CASSPTGNYGYTF

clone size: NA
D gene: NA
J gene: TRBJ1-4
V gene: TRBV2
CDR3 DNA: TGTGCCAGCAGTGAAGACCGGGGAAATGAAAAACTGTTTTTT
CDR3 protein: CASSEDRGNEKLFF

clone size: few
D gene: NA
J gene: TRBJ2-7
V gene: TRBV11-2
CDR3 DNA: TGTGCCAGCAGCTCCCAAGGCTACGAGCAGTACTTC
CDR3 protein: CASSSQGYEQYF

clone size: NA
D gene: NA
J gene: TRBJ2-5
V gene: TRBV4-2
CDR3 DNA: TGTGCCAGCAGCCAAGAACAGGGAGGGCAAGAGACCCAGTACTTC
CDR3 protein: CASSQEQGGQETQYF

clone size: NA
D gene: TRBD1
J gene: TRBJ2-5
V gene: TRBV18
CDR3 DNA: TGTGCCAGCTCCCCACCATGGACAGGGGCCCAAGAGACCCAGTACTTC
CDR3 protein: CASSPPWTGAQETQYF

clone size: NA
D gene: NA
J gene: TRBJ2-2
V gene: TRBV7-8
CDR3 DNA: TGTGCCAGCAGCTTCGTCGGGACCGGGGAGCTGTTTTTT
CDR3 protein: CASSFVGTGELFF

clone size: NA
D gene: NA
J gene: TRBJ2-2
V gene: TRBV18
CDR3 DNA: TGTGCCAGCTCACCCTTCTCAGGGGCGAACACCGGGGAGCTGTTTTTT
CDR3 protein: CASSPFSGANTGELFF

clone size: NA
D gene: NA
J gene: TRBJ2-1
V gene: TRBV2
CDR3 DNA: TGTGCCAGCAGTGAAGTGGGAACCTACAATGAGCAGTTCTTC
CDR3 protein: CASSEVGTYNEQFF

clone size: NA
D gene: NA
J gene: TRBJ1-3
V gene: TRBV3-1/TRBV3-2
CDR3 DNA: TGTGCCAGCAGCCAAGATCCGATTTACCGGTACGGAAACACCATATATTTT
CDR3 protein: CASSQDPIYRYGNTIYF

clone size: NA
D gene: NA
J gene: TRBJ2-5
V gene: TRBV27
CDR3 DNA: TGTGCCAGCCGCCCTCGAGGGGGATTTCAAGAGACCCAGTACTTC
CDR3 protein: CASRPRGGFQETQYF

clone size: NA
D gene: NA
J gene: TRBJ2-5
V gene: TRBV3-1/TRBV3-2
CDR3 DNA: TGTGCCAGCAGCCAAGATAGGGGGAGCTACCAAGAGACCCAGTACTTC
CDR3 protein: CASSQDRGSYQETQYF

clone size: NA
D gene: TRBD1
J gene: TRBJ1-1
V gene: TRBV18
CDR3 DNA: TGTGCCAGCTCACCGACAGGGGTAGGCACTGAAGCTTTCTTT
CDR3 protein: CASSPTGVGTEAFF

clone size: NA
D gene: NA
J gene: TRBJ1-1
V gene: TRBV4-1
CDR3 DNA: TGCGCCAGCAGCCAAGACTGGCCCTGGGACACTGAAGCTTTCTTT
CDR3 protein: CASSQDWPWDTEAFF